The 14 T cell receptor beta chains in this list originate from one sample, sequenced in a study of blood T cell repertoires in COVID-19. TCRdb's table, derived via immunoSEQ multiplex PCR, lists solely in-frame clones and lacks some. Seen here are approximately 60,000 clones, 85% to 90% observed once, and the top ten hold about 3.5%. The material sequenced was peripheral blood. These TCRs come from a man aged 50 to 59 with active COVID-19.

The chain couples TRBV5-4 to TRBJ1-4; 7 nucleotides match TRBD1. J lost 10 bases, V lost 4 bases, and 13 bases had no gene match. The CDR3 runs to 15 residues. Germline CDR1 reads SGHNT; CDR2 reads YYREEE (reference sequence). The CDR3 DNA reads as TGTGCCAGCAGCCAGGGGGGTCAGCCCGGGGGAAAACTGTTTTTT. Translated, it gives CASSQGGQPGGKLFF.

The CDR3 DNA is TGTGCCAGCAGCTTGTTTGGGATTAATCAGGGGGCCAGAAACTATGGCTACACCTTC. As protein: CASSLFGINQGARNYGYTF. The chain recombines TRBV5-6 with TRBJ1-2, with 8 nucleotides matching TRBD1. The CDR3 runs 19 residues. The trim removed 1 base at V and 2 bases at J, leaving 16 bases unmatched. CDR1 is SGHDT and CDR2 is YYEEEE in the germline V gene.

This chain joins TRBV19 and TRBJ1-1; no clear D gene. V lost 8 bases and J lost 4, with 8 bases in between. Germline V gene lookup returns CDR1 LNHDA and CDR2 SQIVND (reference sequence). The CDR3 consists of 11 residues. As DNA, the CDR3 is TGTGCCAGTCGGGATCTCACTGAAGCTTTCTTT. Amino acid sequence: CASRDLTEAFF.

This clone came up a few times. This chain links TRBV6-5 with TRBJ1-3, with D possibly being TRBD1 (6 bases). Trimming removed 4 bases at V and 4 bases at J, with 14 bases between. Germline V gene lookup returns CDR1 MNHEY and CDR2 SVGAGI. The CDR3 is 15 residues long. The CDR3 spells CASSSDGTRGNTIYF. CDR3 DNA sequence: TGTGCCAGCAGTTCCGACGGGACACGGGGAAACACCATATATTTT.

This rearrangement joins TRBV6-2 or TRBV6-3 to TRBJ2-3, with D perhaps TRBD2 (6 bases). The CDR3 length is 14 residues. Trimming cost V 8 bases and J 0 bases, with 12 bases left between them. Germline V gene sequence: CDR1 MNHEY, CDR2 SVGEGT. The CDR3 here is CASGLSGSTDTQYF. In DNA, the CDR3 is TGTGCCAGCGGCCTTAGCGGTAGCACAGATACGCAGTATTTT.

J is TRBJ2-2 and V is TRBV19; no definite D call. This CDR3 spans 16 amino acids. Trimming left V 3 bases short and J 0 bases short, with 11 bases between. CDR1 is LNHDA and CDR2 is SQIVND in the germline V gene (reference sequence). The CDR3 bases are TGTGCCAGTAGTATGAGATTTCCATCGAACACCGGGGAGCTGTTTTTT. This translates into CASSMRFPSNTGELFF.

V gene TRBV20-1 combines with J gene TRBJ2-3, with 10 positions matching TRBD2. Germline CDR1 reads DFQATT; CDR2 reads SNEGSKA (reference sequence). V lost 3 bases and J lost 5; bases outside the gene matches: 8. The CDR3 has 15 residues. The CDR3 nucleotides are TGCAGTGCTAGTTGGGCTAGCGGGAGAGGAGATACGCAGTATTTT. Protein product: CSASWASGRGDTQYF.

This clone was found many times. The J gene is TRBJ2-7, the V gene TRBV5-8; no clear D. The germline V and J ends were trimmed by 3 bases and 4 bases, with 11 bases remaining between them. The germline gives CDR1 SGHTS, CDR2 YDEGEE. The CDR3 contains 13 residues. The CDR3 region is CASSYQSQYEQYF. The CDR3 nucleotides are TGTGCCAGCAGCTACCAGTCACAGTACGAGCAGTACTTC.

This clone turned up a few times. The V and J genes are TRBV18 and TRBJ1-6; D is uncertain. There are 14 residues in the CDR3. Trimming shortened V by 2 bases and J by 8 bases, and 10 bases separated the two germline ends. Germline loops: CDR1 KGHSH, CDR2 LQKENI. Here the CDR3 reads CASSPGRADSPLHF. DNA of the CDR3: TGTGCCAGCTCACCAGGGAGAGCGGATTCACCCCTCCACTTT.

The rearrangement uses TRBV11-2 and TRBJ1-1; D is possibly TRBD1 (5 bases). Germline V gives CDR1 SGHAT, CDR2 FQNNGV. Trimming took off 0 bases at V and 5 bases at J, with 13 bases between the two ends. The CDR3 sequence is 15 residues long. In DNA form, the CDR3 reads TGTGCCAGCAGCTTAGAGCCGGGGGGGAGAACTGAAGCTTTCTTT. Protein: CASSLEPGGRTEAFF. Together with reference TRBV11-2 and TRBJ1-1, the CDR3 gives the full variable domain: EAGVAQSPRYKIIEKRQSVAFWCNPISGHATLYWYQQILGQGPKLLIQFQNNGVVDDSQLPKDRFSAERLKGVDSTLKIQPAKLEDSAVYLCASSLEPGGRTEAFFGQGTRLTVV.

This sequence joins TRBV10-1 and TRBJ2-7, with a weak D call TRBD2 (5 bases). CDR3 length: 14 residues. V was trimmed by 0 bases and J by 3 bases, leaving 9 bases between them. Germline CDR1 WNHNN, CDR2 SYGVQD (reference sequence). The CDR3 loop is CASSESGGSYEQYF. The CDR3 coding sequence is TGCGCCAGCAGTGAGTCAGGTGGGAGCTACGAGCAGTACTTC.

This clone appeared a single time. CDR3 nucleotide sequence: TGTGCCAGTAGATTTGGGGGGGCAACAGATACGCAGTATTTT. Encoded protein: CASRFGGATDTQYF. This chain links TRBV5-4 with TRBJ2-3; the D gene is possibly TRBD2 (7 bases). The CDR3 is made up of 14 amino acids. Trimming pared 8 bases from V and 3 bases from J, leaving 16 bases between. Germline CDR1 reads SGHNT; CDR2 reads YYREEE (reference sequence).

The rearrangement joins TRBV27 to TRBJ1-6, with D possibly TRBD1 on 5 matching bases. Germline lookup yields CDR1 MNHEY and CDR2 SMNVEV (reference sequence). The CDR3 length is 13 residues. The V and J ends lost 8 bases and 8 bases respectively, with 13 bases between them. In DNA form, the CDR3 reads TGTGCCAGCCCCGCTGGCAGGGATTCACCCCTCCACTTT. This sequence encodes CASPAGRDSPLHF.

This sequence joins TRBV28 and TRBJ1-5; D is perhaps TRBD1 (6 bases). V lost 5 bases and J lost 0, with 17 bases in between. Germline V gene data show CDR1 as MDHEN and CDR2 as SYDVKM. The CDR3 is 17 residues long. The CDR3 coding sequence is TGTGCCAGCAGTCCAATACAGGGCGGCTATAGCAATCAGCCCCAGCATTTT. This translates into CASSPIQGGYSNQPQHF.